This T cell receptor (beta chain) was documented in a study of identical twins. General study results and limits: Abundant beta clonotypes from cord blood bore fewer insertions; memory repertoires lacked this pattern.

The table lists this clonotype with many counts. As yet, its antigen is unknown. The CDR3 has 15 amino acids. The ends lost 2 bases at V and 5 bases at J; junction bases unmatched: 5. Each CDR3 protein is one row after TCRdb ran MiXCR on the 5' RACE reads. Of about 900,000 distinct CDR3 sequences in the sample, 9% to 15% were seen once. This sample was shared with a second study, whose subject was yellow fever vaccine responses in identical twins.

Sample: PBMCs. V is TRBV12-3 or TRBV12-4 and J is TRBJ2-3, with 9 bases fitting TRBD2. The sequence was obtained from a young woman in good health. This chain's CDR3 is CASSLSSGVGDTQYF. CDR3 nucleotides: TGTGCCAGCAGTTTATCTAGCGGGGTGGGAGATACGCAGTATTTT.